The entry below gives a single T cell receptor (beta chain) sequence along with its context. No antigen is known for it. This CDR3 comprises 15 residues. Germline values: CDR1 SNHLY, CDR2 FYNNEI. The V and J ends lost 3 bases and 7 bases, in that order; junction bases with no gene match: 8. The data are from a study of early T cells in non-severe SARS-CoV-2 infection. Study at large: Unpaired chains resulted from sequencing bulk RNA of unsorted whole blood.

Researchers tagged individual cDNA molecules with unique molecular identifiers. TCRdb fed the 5' RACE reads into MiXCR, producing one record per CDR3 protein. The table lists tens of thousands of distinct CDR3 sequences, 12% of them singletons. Study-level points and caveats: VDJdb-based annotation leaned toward anti-spike CD8 responses and missed private and CD4 specificities.

The chain carries TRBV2 and TRBJ2-1; 8 bases line up with TRBD2. This clonotype originated in an adult who was a healthcare worker with PCR-confirmed SARS-CoV-2 infection or an uninfected control (not recorded which). The source material was whole blood. The CDR3 loop is CASSDAGGLVNEQFF. In nucleotides, the CDR3 is TGTGCCAGCAGTGACGCGGGAGGCCTAGTTAATGAGCAGTTCTTC.